Shown below are 7 T cell receptor beta chains from a single sample sequenced in a study of chemoradiotherapy in HPV16-positive cancers. The assay was immunoSEQ multiplex PCR, and TCRdb's table has in-frame clones only and misses some. This table has about 32,000 clones, approximately 89% appearing once. Sample: blood, taken from a patient who underwent chemoradiotherapy. Receptor source: a human donor with HPV-associated anogenital cancer.

The chain joins TRBV14 to TRBJ2-2, with D hard to call. Trimming took off 1 base at V and 0 bases at J, with 12 bases between the two ends. Germline V gene data show CDR1 as SGHDN and CDR2 as FVKESK. This CDR3 contains 17 residues. The CDR3 DNA follows: TGTGCCAGCAGCCAAGTACGGTCTTTTACGAACACCGGGGAGCTGTTTTTT. This gives the protein CASSQVRSFTNTGELFF.

The J gene is TRBJ2-3, the V gene TRBV5-1, with 7 nucleotides matching TRBD1. Germline lookup yields CDR1 SGHRS and CDR2 YFSETQ. Trimming removed 0 bases from V and 4 bases from J; junction bases left unmatched: 2. This CDR3 is 14 amino acids long. CDR3 coding DNA: TGCGCCAGCAGCTTGGGACAGGGCTCAGATACGCAGTATTTT. This gives the protein CASSLGQGSDTQYF.

The V gene is TRBV21-1, the J gene TRBJ1-5; TRBD1 is taken as the D call from the table, unchecked against the DNA. TRBV21-1 is designated a pseudogene. This CDR3 is 17 amino acids long. CDR3 protein: CASSTRAGTGGNQPQHF. The DNA of the CDR3 is TGTGCCAGCAGCACCCGTGCGGGGACAGGGGGCAATCAGCCCCAGCATTTT.

CDR3 in amino acids: CANSGQTNYGYTF. CDR3 nucleotide sequence: TGTGCCAACAGCGGACAGACGAACTATGGCTACACCTTC. The chain joins TRBV2 to TRBJ1-2; possible D gene TRBD1, 6 bases. CDR1 and CDR2 from the germline V gene are SNHLY and FYNNEI. V was trimmed by 10 bases and J by 2 bases, leaving 14 bases between them. The CDR3 is 13 residues long.

This sequence joins TRBV19 and TRBJ2-6; 8 bases agree with TRBD1. Germline V gene lookup returns CDR1 LNHDA and CDR2 SQIVND (reference sequence). This CDR3 is built from 19 residues. With 5 bases clipped from V and 0 bases from J, the junction kept 12 bases outside the gene matches. This CDR3 is CASSVTDRGLTSGANVLTF. CDR3 coding DNA: TGTGCCAGTAGTGTGACCGACAGGGGCTTAACCTCTGGGGCCAACGTCCTGACTTTC.

The chain couples TRBV6-4 to TRBJ2-1; D not certain. Looked up from germline, CDR1 is MRHNA and CDR2 is SNTAGT. The CDR3 runs 14 residues. Trimming pared 4 bases from V and 4 bases from J, leaving 11 bases between. CDR3 loop: CASSVSGEYNEQFF. CDR3 bases: TGTGCCAGCAGTGTAAGTGGGGAATACAATGAGCAGTTCTTC.

The J gene is TRBJ2-7, the V gene TRBV2, with TRBD2 matching 7 bases. Germline V gives CDR1 SNHLY, CDR2 FYNNEI. V dropped 5 bases and J dropped 5; count of bases not matched to a gene: 9. This CDR3 has 14 amino acids. The CDR3 sequence is CASSPLGGPHEQYF. The CDR3 bases are TGTGCCAGCAGTCCCCTGGGAGGGCCCCACGAGCAGTACTTC.